This record covers a single T cell receptor beta chain. Its target is unknown. Trimming removed 0 bases from V and 6 bases from J, with 9 bases in between. CDR3 length: 13 residues. Looked up from germline, CDR1 is SGHDT and CDR2 is YYEEEE. Time point specified: pretreatment peripheral blood. Patients' urothelial carcinoma was locally advanced or metastatic. This record comes from a study of PD-L1 blockade in urothelial cancer. Study as a whole: About 90% of the roughly 29 patients were men with bladder-origin urothelial cancer. Blood analysis took place 3 weeks (second dose) and 6 weeks after treatment start. General observations from the study: Below-median pretreatment blood TCR clonality predicted better survival.

Produced via immunoSEQ multiplex PCR; TCRdb's table is partial and in-frame only. The sample holds roughly 100,000 clones, approximately 88% seen once. This chain connects TRBV5-6 to TRBJ1-1, with D unclear. The sequence was obtained from a woman older than 75 with urothelial cancer. The starting material was PBMCs, obtained around atezolizumab (anti-PD-L1) treatment. As DNA, the CDR3 is TGTGCCAGCAGCTTGGACGAGGGAGCTGAAGCTTTCTTT. Amino acid sequence: CASSLDEGAEAFF.